Here is one TCR beta chain with its context. The CDR3 has 14 residues. CDR1 SEHNR and CDR2 FQNEAQ come from the germline V gene (reference sequence). Trimming removed 3 bases from V and 3 bases from J, with 8 bases in between. This table comes from immunoSEQ multiplex PCR, and its TCRdb copy is limited to in-frame clones, with some not included. The sample records some 400,000 clones, approximately 89% being singletons. The record originates from a study of blood T cell repertoires in COVID-19. Cohort assignment relied on participant-reported clinical history. This TCR was recovered from a woman between 35 and 50 years old who had been exposed to COVID-19. The sequenced material came from PBMCs or T cells enriched from blood (not recorded which). The chain joins TRBV7-9 to TRBJ1-4; D possibly corresponds to TRBD1 (5 bases). The CDR3 region has the DNA TGTGCCAGCAGCTTTGGGGGGTCTAATGAAAAACTGTTTTTT. Its protein product is CASSFGGSNEKLFF.